Listed here are 21 T cell receptor beta chains from one sample, sequenced in a study of control samples from healthy donors and cancer patients. The repertoire was sequenced with immunoSEQ multiplex PCR; TCRdb's copy has only in-frame clones and lacks some. The sample includes tens of thousands of clones, roughly nine tenths of them seen just once. Material: PBMCs. These receptors were taken from a woman aged 45-60 years with colorectal cancer.

The V gene is TRBV10-2, the J gene TRBJ2-7; 12 nucleotides line up with TRBD2. CDR1 WSHSY and CDR2 SAAADI come from the germline V gene. The CDR3 is made up of 14 amino acids. V lost 8 bases to trimming and J lost 12 bases; unmatched junction nucleotides: 14. This CDR3 reads CASLGTSGLRGWYV. The CDR3 DNA sequence: TGCGCCAGCCTTGGGACTAGCGGGCTCCGAGGATGGTACGTC.

The V gene is TRBV4-3, the J gene TRBJ1-5; D is unclear. This CDR3 spans 15 amino acids. Germline CDR1 and CDR2: LGHNA and YSLEER. Trimming left V 1 base short and J 3 bases short, with 10 bases between. CDR3 in DNA: TGCGCCAGCAGCCAAGCCCGGGCCAACAATCAGCCCCAGCATTTT. The encoded protein is CASSQARANNQPQHF.

This rearrangement joins TRBV30 to TRBJ1-4; no definite D call. Per germline, CDR1 GTSNPN and CDR2 SVGIG (reference sequence). This CDR3 is 14 amino acids long. Deletions cut 3 bases from V and 0 bases from J, with 8 bases between. CDR3 DNA sequence: TGTGCCTGGAGGGAAGGGACAACTAATGAAAAACTGTTTTTT. Translated: CAWREGTTNEKLFF.

The chain joins TRBV5-6 to TRBJ1-2; 12 bases agree with TRBD1. The germline gives CDR1 SGHDT, CDR2 YYEEEE. CDR3 length: 15 residues. The V gene end was trimmed by 4 bases and the J gene end by 5 bases; junction bases not matched to a gene: 6. CDR3 amino acids: CASSRDRGLTYGYTF. DNA for the CDR3: TGTGCCAGCAGCCGGGACAGGGGGCTGACGTATGGCTACACCTTC.

The rearrangement links TRBV19 to TRBJ2-6; D remains unclear. Germline CDR1 reads LNHDA; CDR2 reads SQIVND (reference sequence). V was shortened by 3 bases and J by 0 bases, with 6 bases between the two germline ends. The CDR3 is made up of 15 amino acids. CDR3 bases: TGTGCCAGTAGTATGGGCAGCTCTGGGGCCAACGTCCTGACTTTC. It is translated as CASSMGSSGANVLTF.

V and J are TRBV5-4 and TRBJ1-2, with a tentative D call TRBD1 (5 bases). CDR3 length equals 12 residues. Germline V gene sequence: CDR1 SGHNT, CDR2 YYREEE (reference sequence). V gave up 2 bases and J gave up 7 bases, with 9 bases separating them. Here the CDR3 reads CASSFGALGYTF. For the CDR3, the DNA is TGTGCCAGCAGCTTCGGGGCGCTTGGCTACACCTTC. Complete variable domain (other parts from reference TRBV5-4 and TRBJ1-2): ETGVTQSPTHLIKTRGQQVTLRCSSQSGHNTVSWYQQALGQGPQFIFQYYREEENGRGNFPPRFSGLQFPNYSSELNVNALELDDSALYLCASSFGALGYTFGSGTRLTVV.

As concerns this clone: This sequence may be a read error, since a much larger clone differs from it by one base. The chain couples TRBV28 to TRBJ1-1; the match to TRBD1 covers 7 bases. Trimming removed 3 bases from V and 3 bases from J; junction bases left unmatched: 1. This CDR3 has 13 amino acids. The V gene's germline CDR1 is MDHEN and CDR2 SYDVKM. This CDR3 is CASSLTGHTEAFF. The CDR3 DNA is TGTGCCAGCAGTTTGACAGGGCACACTGAAGCTTTCTTT.

The genes are TRBV27 and TRBJ2-1; 10 nucleotides agree with TRBD2. V was pared by 3 bases and J by 2 bases, with 1 base of the junction left unmatched. CDR3 size: 15 residues. Germline V gives CDR1 MNHEY, CDR2 SMNVEV (reference sequence). The CDR3 DNA sequence: TGTGCCAGCAGTTTTGGACTAGCGGCCTACAATGAGCAGTTCTTC. It encodes CASSFGLAAYNEQFF.

This sequence joins TRBV7-9 and TRBJ2-1; D might be TRBD1 or TRBD2, each matching 5 bases. Germline V gene data show CDR1 as SEHNR and CDR2 as FQNEAQ (reference sequence). The CDR3 totals 14 residues. Trimming shortened V by 5 bases and J by 7 bases, and 15 bases separated the two germline ends. The CDR3 nucleotides read TGTGCCAGCAGCCCTCCGGGACGCCTAAATGAGCAGTTCTTC. Residues: CASSPPGRLNEQFF.

The V and J genes are TRBV29-1 and TRBJ1-2; D remains unclear. The V and J ends lost 4 bases and 4 bases respectively, with 13 bases between them. CDR1 is SQVTM and CDR2 is ANQGSEA in the germline V gene. The CDR3 is 13 residues long. CDR3 sequence reads: CSVVTALTYGYTF. DNA of the CDR3: TGCAGCGTTGTCACAGCTCTTACCTATGGCTACACCTTC.

This chain connects TRBV2 to TRBJ2-6; D not resolved. CDR3 size: 15 residues. CDR1 is SNHLY and CDR2 is FYNNEI in the germline V gene. Trimming removed 3 bases at V and 0 bases at J, with 6 bases between. Written as DNA, the CDR3 is TGTGCCAGCAGTGATTGGGGCTCTGGGGCCAACGTCCTGACTTTC. Protein sequence: CASSDWGSGANVLTF.

CDR3 residues: CAWSATGIQPQHF. The CDR3 bases are TGTGCCTGGAGTGCGACAGGGATTCAGCCCCAGCATTTT. The rearrangement joins TRBV30 to TRBJ1-5, with 7 nucleotides matching TRBD1. Germline V lookup: CDR1 GTSNPN, CDR2 SVGIG (reference sequence). The CDR3 is 13 residues long. V dropped 1 base and J dropped 6; count of bases not matched to a gene: 3.

This chain links TRBV11-3 with TRBJ2-7; D ambiguous. This CDR3 region has 13 residues. In germline, CDR1 is SGHNT, CDR2 YENEEA. V lost 2 bases, J lost 4 bases, and 9 bases lay in between. CDR3 residues: CASSLRRLYEQYV. The CDR3 DNA reads as TGTGCCAGCAGCTTACGCAGGTTGTACGAGCAGTACGTC.

The V call is TRBV10-3, the J call TRBJ2-7; 7 nucleotides align to TRBD2. This CDR3 is 13 amino acids long. The V segment lost 8 bases and the J segment 5 bases; nucleotides outside the gene matches: 9. CDR1 ENHRY and CDR2 SYGVKD come from the germline V gene. DNA of the CDR3: TGTGCCATCCGGGGGGACTACCGAGACGAGCAGTACGTC. Its protein product is CAIRGDYRDEQYV.

The chain links TRBV11-2 to TRBJ2-7; no clear D. There are 15 residues in the CDR3. The V end was cut by 2 bases, the J end by 0 bases, with 11 bases between. Germline loops: CDR1 SGHAT, CDR2 FQNNGV. For the CDR3, the DNA is TGTGCCAGCAGCTTAATCCCTAGTAGCTCCTACGAGCAGTACGTC. This codes for CASSLIPSSSYEQYV.

The gene calls are TRBV7-7 and TRBJ2-5; D is possibly TRBD1 (5 bases). The CDR3 consists of 15 residues. Trimming shortened V by 2 bases and J by 5 bases, and 15 bases separated the two germline ends. Germline assignment: CDR1 SSHAT and CDR2 FNYEAQ (reference sequence). The CDR3, as DNA: TGTGCCAGCAGCTTAAGTACAGGCCAGAGGGAGACCCAGTACTTC. Its translation is CASSLSTGQRETQYF.

The J gene is TRBJ1-3, the V gene TRBV27; TRBD1 matches 9 bases. This CDR3 is 16 amino acids long. Germline V gives CDR1 MNHEY, CDR2 SMNVEV (reference sequence). J gave up 4 bases and V 5 bases, and 9 bases lay outside the gene matches. This CDR3 is CASSTQGQGPGNTIYF. The CDR3 DNA sequence: TGTGCCAGCAGTACCCAGGGACAGGGCCCAGGAAACACCATATATTTT.

The V call is TRBV30, the J call TRBJ1-1, with 7 bases lining up with TRBD1. V lost 2 bases, J lost 3 bases, and 3 bases stayed unmatched. The CDR3 is made up of 13 amino acids. Germline V gene lookup returns CDR1 GTSNPN and CDR2 SVGIG (reference sequence). The DNA of the CDR3 is TGTGCCTGGAGTAGGGGGCCGGACACTGAAGCTTTCTTT. This codes for CAWSRGPDTEAFF.

The rearrangement uses TRBV12-3 or TRBV12-4 and TRBJ2-7; 7 positions match TRBD2. The CDR3 covers 13 residues. Trimming removed 3 bases from V and 7 bases from J; junction bases left unmatched: 6. The CDR3 coding sequence is TGTGCCAGCAGTTTGGGAGGGACGCGAGAGCAGTACGTC. Translation gives CASSLGGTREQYV.

V gene TRBV3-1 (or the pseudogene TRBV3-2) combines with J gene TRBJ2-5; D unresolved. Trimming shortened V by 0 bases and J by 5 bases, and 10 bases separated the two germline ends. CDR1 LGHDT and CDR2 YNNKEL come from the germline V gene (reference sequence). The CDR3 has 14 residues. Here the CDR3 reads CASSQDTSAETQYF. DNA of the CDR3: TGTGCCAGCAGCCAAGATACGAGTGCGGAGACCCAGTACTTC.

This sequence joins TRBV19 and TRBJ2-1; D remains unclear. Germline V gene sequence: CDR1 LNHDA, CDR2 SQIVND (reference sequence). The V gene lost 9 bases and the J gene lost 10 bases, with 4 bases spanning the gap. The CDR3 contains 8 residues. Written as DNA, the CDR3 is TGTGCCAGCAGGGAGCAGTTCTTC. Translating gives CASREQFF.